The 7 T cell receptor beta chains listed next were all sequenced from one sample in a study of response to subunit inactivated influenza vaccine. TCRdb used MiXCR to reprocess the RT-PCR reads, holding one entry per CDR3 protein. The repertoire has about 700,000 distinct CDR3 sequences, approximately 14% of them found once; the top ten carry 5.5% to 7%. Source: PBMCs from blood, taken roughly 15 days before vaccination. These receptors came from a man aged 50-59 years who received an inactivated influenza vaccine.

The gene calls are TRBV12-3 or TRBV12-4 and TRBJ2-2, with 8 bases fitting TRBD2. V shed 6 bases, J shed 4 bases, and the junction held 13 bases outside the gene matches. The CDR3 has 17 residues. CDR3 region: CASSRPRGGPPTGELFF. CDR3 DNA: TGTGCCAGCAGCCGACCCCGGGGGGGGCCCCCCACCGGGGAGCTGTTTTTT.

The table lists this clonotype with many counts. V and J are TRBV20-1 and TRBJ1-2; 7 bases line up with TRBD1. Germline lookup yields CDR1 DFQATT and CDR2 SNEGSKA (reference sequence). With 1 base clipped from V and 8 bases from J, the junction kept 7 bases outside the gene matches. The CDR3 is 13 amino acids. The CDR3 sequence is CSARVLGGAGYTF. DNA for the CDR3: TGCAGTGCTAGAGTGTTAGGGGGCGCCGGCTACACCTTC.

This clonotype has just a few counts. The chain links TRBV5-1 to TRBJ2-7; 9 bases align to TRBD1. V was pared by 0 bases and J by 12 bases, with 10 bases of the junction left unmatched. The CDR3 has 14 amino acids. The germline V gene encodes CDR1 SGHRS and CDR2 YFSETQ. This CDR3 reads CASSLGTGEGRLYF. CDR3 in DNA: TGCGCCAGCAGCTTGGGGACAGGGGAAGGCAGACTGTACTTC.

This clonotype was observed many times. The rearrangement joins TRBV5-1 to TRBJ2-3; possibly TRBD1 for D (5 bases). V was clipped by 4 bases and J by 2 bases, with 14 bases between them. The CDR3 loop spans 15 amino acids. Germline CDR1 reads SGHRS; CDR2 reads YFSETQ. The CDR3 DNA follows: TGCGCCAGCAGCGACGGACACGGAATCACAGATACGCAGTATTTT. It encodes CASSDGHGITDTQYF.

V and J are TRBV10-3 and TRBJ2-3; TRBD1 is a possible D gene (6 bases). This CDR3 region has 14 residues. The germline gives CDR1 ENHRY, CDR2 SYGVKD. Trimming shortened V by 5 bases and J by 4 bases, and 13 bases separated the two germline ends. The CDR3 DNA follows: TGTGCCATCAGTAAGCCAGGGGCCCCAGATACGCAGTATTTT. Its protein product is CAISKPGAPDTQYF.

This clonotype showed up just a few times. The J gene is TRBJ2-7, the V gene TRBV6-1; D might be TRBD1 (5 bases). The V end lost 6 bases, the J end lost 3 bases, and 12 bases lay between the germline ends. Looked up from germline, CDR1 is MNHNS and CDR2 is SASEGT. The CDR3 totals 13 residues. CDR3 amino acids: CASRSRQFYEQYF. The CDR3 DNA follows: TGTGCCAGCAGAAGCCGACAGTTCTACGAGCAGTACTTC.

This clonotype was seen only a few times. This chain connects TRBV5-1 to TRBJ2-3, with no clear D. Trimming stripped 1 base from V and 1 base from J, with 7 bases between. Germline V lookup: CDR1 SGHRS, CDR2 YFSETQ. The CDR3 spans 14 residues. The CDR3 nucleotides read TGCGCCAGCAGCTTGTGGTCCCGCACAGATACGCAGTATTTT. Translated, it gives CASSLWSRTDTQYF.